This entry features one T cell receptor (beta chain) sequence. The antigen remains undetermined. This specimen comes from a study of CD8 T cell repertoires and HIV-1 epitope variants. Study-wide background: T cells were stimulated with Twenty-five Gag and Nef peptides separately. Controls were a CMV, EBV and flu pool, Ebola AY9, and no peptide. Tested: three Gag epitope families, Nef HW9 and YT9.

Study conclusions and caveats: The TAALDMSHF plasma variant had no responses, unlike KF9 (about 5 clonotypes) and HW9 (one).

With 3 bases clipped from V and 3 bases from J, the junction kept 5 bases outside the gene matches. Germline V CDR1 and CDR2: SEHNR, FQNEAQ (reference sequence). The CDR3 is made up of 15 amino acids. Profiling relied on immunoSEQ multiplex PCR, and the TCRdb table lists in-frame clones only, not all of them. This table holds about 5,600 clones, 64% found once. The chain uses TRBV7-9 and TRBJ2-1; 7 bases align to TRBD2. This clonotype originated in a male donor with HIV. Material for sequencing was cultured CD8+ T cells derived from PBMCs. DNA for the CDR3: TGTGCCAGCAGCTTGGCGGGAGTACACTACAATGAGCAGTTCTTC. It yields the protein CASSLAGVHYNEQFF.